The clone carrying this T cell receptor beta chain was counted a few times. Its specificity is not known. This specimen belongs to a study of T cell repertoires in cytomegalovirus infection. CDR1 is SGHVS and CDR2 is FNYEAQ in the germline V gene. This CDR3 is 13 amino acids long. V gave up 5 bases and J gave up 3 bases, with 11 bases separating them. Study observations and caveats: Pooled public TCR beta family frequency picked out CMV carriers with the relevant HLA.

From the reads, TCRdb called clonotypes with MiXCR, one entry per CDR3 protein. The data hold 140,000 to 150,000 distinct CDR3 sequences, with roughly 32% observed a single time. The chain has TRBV7-6 and TRBJ2-7, with D unclear. This sample comprised CD8+ T cells from cultured PBMCs, obtained from culture after CMV antigen stimulation. The TCR comes from a human donor in good health (CMV status not recorded). Some clones in this sample may be carry-over from other donors' samples. CDR3 amino acids: CASSIGQNYEQYF. CDR3 sequence (DNA): TGTGCCAGCAGCATCGGGCAGAACTACGAGCAGTACTTC. The full variable domain, completed using reference TRBV7-6 and TRBJ2-7, is GAGVSQSPRYKVTKRGQDVALRCDPISGHVSLYWYRQALGQGPEFLTYFNYEAQQDKSGLPNDRFSAERPEGSISTLTIQRTEQRDSAMYRCASSIGQNYEQYFGPGTRLTVT.